One sample yielded the 11 T cell receptor beta chains listed below, sequenced in a study of tumor and adjacent non-tumor tissue in lung cancer. Three rounds of nested PCR, following a modified ARM-PCR protocol, produced the TCRbeta library. TCRdb reprocessed the multiplex PCR reads via MiXCR and lists one record per CDR3 protein. The sample records roughly 120,000 distinct CDR3 sequences, approximately 80% being singletons. No cell sorting was done before RNA was extracted from the tissue. Sequencing was carried out using lung tumor tissue. These receptors were collected from a man in his 70s with non-small cell lung cancer.

This rearrangement joins TRBV7-9 to TRBJ1-2; maybe TRBD1 (5 bases). The CDR3 runs 16 residues. V shed 11 bases and J shed 4 bases, with 26 bases lying between them. The germline CDR1 and CDR2 sequences are SEHNR and FQNEAQ (reference sequence). The CDR3 sequence is CAPSFARDQNVYGYTF. CDR3 nucleotides: TGTGCCCCCAGCTTTGCCCGGGACCAGAACGTCTATGGCTACACCTTC.

The chain employs TRBV6-5 and TRBJ1-2; D is ambiguous. CDR3 length equals 16 residues. Germline loops: CDR1 MNHEY, CDR2 SVGAGI. Trimming cost V 0 bases and J 7 bases, with 18 bases left between them. The CDR3, as DNA: TGTGCCAGCAGTTACTCCGGGATAGGGCAGCTAAGTGGCTACACCTTC. Translation gives CASSYSGIGQLSGYTF.

The chain couples TRBV2 to TRBJ2-2, with 10 bases matching TRBD2. Germline V CDR1 and CDR2: SNHLY, FYNNEI. With 6 bases clipped from V and 12 bases from J, the junction kept 19 bases outside the gene matches. The CDR3 length is 17 residues. The CDR3: CASSYPRSGGARRKLFF. The CDR3 DNA follows: TGTGCCAGCAGCTACCCCCGCAGCGGGGGGGCGCGCCGGAAGCTGTTTTTT.

This clonotype occurred once. With a much larger clone just one base away, this may be a read error. The chain joins TRBV6-1 to TRBJ2-2; no reliable D call. Between the trimmed V and J ends, which lost 7 bases and 4 bases, there was a span of 10 bases. The CDR3 length is 13 residues. Germline lookup yields CDR1 MNHNS and CDR2 SASEGT. The CDR3 loop reads CASTGRPTGELFF. As DNA, the CDR3 is TGTGCCAGCACAGGCAGGCCCACCGGGGAGCTGTTTTTT.

For this clonotype: The junction shows a germline mismatch at one end, possibly a read error. The genes are TRBV6-1 and TRBJ1-2, with 8 bases matching TRBD1. The CDR3 is 12 amino acids. CDR1 is MNHNS, CDR2 SASEGT, per germline. The CDR3 bases are TGTGCCAGCAATGAAATGGACAGGGAGCAAATCTTC. Amino acids: CASNEMDREQIF.

This clonotype occurred a few times. The junction and the germline gene differ at one end; a read error may be behind it. The chain has TRBV10-3 and TRBJ1-6, with TRBD1 identical over 7 bases. Germline V CDR1 and CDR2: ENHRY, SYGVKD. The CDR3 is 15 residues long. CDR3 nucleotide sequence: TGTGCCATCAGTGCTAGACAGGGTGCAGATTCATCCCTCCACTTT. Translated, it gives CAISARQGADSSLHF.

With regard to this clonotype: The junction departs from germline at one end; a sequencing error may be responsible. The chain links TRBV6-5 to TRBJ1-2, with 8 bases identical to TRBD1. This CDR3 region has 13 residues. The V gene's germline CDR1 is MNHEY and CDR2 SVGAGI. The CDR3 DNA follows: TGTGCCAGCAATTACGTACAGGGGGATGGTTACACCTTC. Amino acids: CASNYVQGDGYTF.

Worth noting for this clonotype: No conserved phenylalanine or tryptophan ends this CDR3, so it is likely a read error. J is TRBJ2-1 and V is TRBV12-3 or TRBV12-4, with D possibly TRBD2 on 5 matching bases. The length of the CDR3 is 13 residues. V was trimmed by 10 bases and J by 6 bases, leaving 16 bases between them. Here the CDR3 DNA reads TGTGCCAATACCCTGCGGGTTGGCAATGAGCAGTTCCTC. It translates to CANTLRVGNEQFL.

This chain links TRBV6-1 with TRBJ2-5, with D possibly being TRBD1 or TRBD2 (5 bases each). The V gene's germline CDR1 is MNHNS and CDR2 SASEGT. This CDR3 is built from 15 residues. The V end was cut by 2 bases, the J end by 5 bases, with 15 bases between. The CDR3, as DNA: TGTGCCAGCAGTGAAAGCGCTGAGGGGTGGGAGACCCAGTACTTC. Translating gives CASSESAEGWETQYF.

About this clonotype itself: Germline and junction disagree at one end, which may indicate a read error. The chain recombines TRBV5-6 with TRBJ1-6; D is perhaps TRBD1 (6 bases). CDR1 and CDR2 from the germline V gene are SGHDT and YYEEEE. This CDR3 has 16 residues. The CDR3 reads CASSFRGSSYNSPLLF. The CDR3, as DNA: TGTGCCAGCAGCTTCAGGGGTAGCTCCTATAATTCACCCCTCCTCTTT.

V and J are TRBV20-1 and TRBJ2-7; tentatively, D is TRBD1 (5 bases). Germline V gene data show CDR1 as DFQATT and CDR2 as SNEGSKA (reference sequence). CDR3 length: 14 amino acids. V lost 1 base to trimming and J lost 4 bases, with 14 bases between them. This chain's CDR3 is CSARVAGYSYEQYF. For the CDR3, the DNA is TGCAGTGCTAGAGTAGCAGGGTACTCTTACGAGCAGTACTTC.